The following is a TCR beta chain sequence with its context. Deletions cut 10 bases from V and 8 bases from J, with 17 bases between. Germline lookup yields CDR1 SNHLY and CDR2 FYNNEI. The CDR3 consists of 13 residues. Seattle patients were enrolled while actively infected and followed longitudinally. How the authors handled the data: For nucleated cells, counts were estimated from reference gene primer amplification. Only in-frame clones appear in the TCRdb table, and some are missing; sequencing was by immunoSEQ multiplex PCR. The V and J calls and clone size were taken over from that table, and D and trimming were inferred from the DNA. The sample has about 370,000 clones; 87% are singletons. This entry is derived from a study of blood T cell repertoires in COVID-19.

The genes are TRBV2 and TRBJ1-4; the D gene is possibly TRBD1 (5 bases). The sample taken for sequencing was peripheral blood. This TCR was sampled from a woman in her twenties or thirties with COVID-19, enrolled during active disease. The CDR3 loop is CATGAGRLEKLFF. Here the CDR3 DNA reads TGTGCCACCGGAGCAGGGAGGTTGGAAAAACTGTTTTTT. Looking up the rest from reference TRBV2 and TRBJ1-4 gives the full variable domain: EPEVTQTPSHQVTQMGQEVILRCVPISNHLYFYWYRQILGQKVEFLVSFYNNEISEKSEIFDDQFSVERPDGSNFTLKIRSTKLEDSAMYFCATGAGRLEKLFFGSGTQLSVL.